This TCR beta chain derives from a study of Ad26.COV2.S vaccination and SARS-CoV-2 variants. Noted treatment: 15 to 20 received Ad26.COV2.S at low or high dose, single or two shots; 5 received placebo; per-sample allocation not given. The study sampled participants on day 63 after the first vaccine or placebo injection. The V gene lost 10 bases and the J gene lost 2 bases, with 9 bases spanning the gap. There are 12 residues in the CDR3. Assay used: immunoSEQ multiplex PCR; TCRdb lists only in-frame clones, some missing. The sample has 410,000 or so clones, 80% to 95% seen once. The chain joins TRBV12-3 or TRBV12-4 to TRBJ2-1; D is perhaps TRBD1 or TRBD2 (6 bases each). The sequencing here drew on peripheral blood, taken in a trial of Ad26.COV2.S vaccine versus placebo. The receptor was derived from a person aged 18 to 65 who received the Ad26.COV2.S COVID-19 vaccine or a placebo. CDR3 coding DNA: TGTGCCACCGGGGGCGCCTACAATGAGCAGTTCTTC. Residues: CATGGAYNEQFF.